Sequencing of this TCR beta chain was carried out in a study of blood T cell repertoires in COVID-19. As for the study in general: Sites across the United States, Italy and Spain contributed samples from acute and convalescent COVID-19. Nucleic acid was either cDNA or gDNA, and it came from T cells, B-cell-depleted T cells, or PBMCs.

Germline V gene lookup returns CDR1 SGHVS and CDR2 FQNEAQ. This CDR3 is built from 17 residues. V lost 2 bases and J lost 0, with 17 bases in between. Per the authors' pipeline: For nucleated cells, counts were estimated from reference gene primer amplification. Some clones are missing from TCRdb's copy, which holds only in-frame ones; the method was immunoSEQ multiplex PCR. Clonal size and the V and J genes are those of that table, whereas D and trimming came from the DNA. The repertoire holds approximately 50,000 clones, with approximately 86% as singletons. Sequencing was done on a sample of peripheral blood. This receptor was identified in a woman aged 80 or over with acute or convalescent COVID-19. The genes are TRBV7-8 and TRBJ2-7, with a tentative D call TRBD2 (5 bases). CDR3 DNA: TGTGCCAGCAGCTTAAGGTTTCGGGAACGCAGCTCCTACGAGCAGTACTTC. Amino acid sequence: CASSLRFRERSSYEQYF.